Shown below are 14 T cell receptor beta chains from a single sample sequenced in a study of response to subunit inactivated influenza vaccine. TCRdb re-called the RT-PCR reads with MiXCR, one entry per CDR3 protein. The sample lists more than 450,000 distinct CDR3 sequences, around 8% seen once, with 10% to 15% in the top ten. Sequenced here: PBMCs from blood, sampled about 23 months after vaccination. The receptors here all came from a man between 50 and 75 years old who received an inactivated influenza vaccine.

This clonotype came up a few times. This chain uses TRBV20-1 with TRBJ2-7, with D perhaps given as TRBD1 or TRBD2 (5 bases each). V lost 5 bases and J 0 bases, leaving 11 bases between the germline ends. CDR1 is DFQATT, CDR2 SNEGSKA, per germline (reference sequence). This CDR3 has 13 amino acids. This CDR3 is CSAVGDSSYEQYF. For the CDR3, the DNA is TGCAGTGCTGTGGGGGATAGCTCCTACGAGCAGTACTTC.

This clonotype was recorded many times. The rearrangement uses TRBV12-3 or TRBV12-4 and TRBJ2-3; no firm D call. The CDR3 totals 12 residues. With 6 bases removed from V and 6 bases from J, the gap between germline ends came to 10 bases. Written as DNA, the CDR3 is TGTGCCAGCAGCACCCTTGCGGATACGCAGTATTTT. It is translated as CASSTLADTQYF.

The chain has TRBV5-1 and TRBJ1-4; D unclear. The CDR3 is 15 amino acids. Germline loops: CDR1 SGHRS, CDR2 YFSETQ. The V end was cut by 6 bases, the J end by 8 bases, with 20 bases between. The CDR3 region is CASKAPGSHQEKLFF. CDR3 bases: TGCGCCAGCAAGGCTCCGGGGAGCCACCAGGAAAAACTGTTTTTT.

The rearrangement joins TRBV7-6 to TRBJ2-3; 16 bases are a match to TRBD2. CDR3 length: 16 residues. V dropped 5 bases and J dropped 4; count of bases not matched to a gene: 3. The germline CDR1 and CDR2 sequences are SGHVS and FNYEAQ. The CDR3 DNA reads as TGTGCCAGCAGCCCAGGGACTAGCGGGAGGGCAGATACGCAGTATTTT. It specifies CASSPGTSGRADTQYF.

This clonotype was observed a handful of times. The chain carries TRBV6-2 or TRBV6-3 and TRBJ2-2; 9 positions agree with TRBD2. The V and J ends lost 4 bases and 4 bases, in that order; junction bases with no gene match: 13. This CDR3 has 18 amino acids. Germline V gene sequence: CDR1 MNHEY, CDR2 SVGEGT. CDR3 in amino acids: CASSWGDYSGRFTGELFF. CDR3 bases: TGTGCCAGCAGTTGGGGGGACTATAGCGGGAGATTCACCGGGGAGCTGTTTTTT.

This clonotype was seen a handful of times. This sequence joins TRBV7-6 and TRBJ1-5; TRBD1 matches at 7 bases. Germline V gives CDR1 SGHVS, CDR2 FNYEAQ. The length of the CDR3 is 15 residues. J gave up 5 bases and V 6 bases, and 10 bases lay outside the gene matches. This CDR3 reads CASSLTGLDDQPQHF. DNA of the CDR3: TGTGCCAGCAGTTTGACAGGGTTAGACGATCAGCCCCAGCATTTT. Using reference TRBV7-6 and TRBJ1-5 for the parts outside the CDR3, the full variable domain is GAGVSQSPRYKVTKRGQDVALRCDPISGHVSLYWYRQALGQGPEFLTYFNYEAQQDKSGLPNDRFSAERPEGSISTLTIQRTEQRDSAMYRCASSLTGLDDQPQHFGDGTRLSIL.

This clonotype was seen many times. The chain couples TRBV5-1 to TRBJ2-2; D remains ambiguous. This CDR3 spans 15 amino acids. V was clipped by 4 bases and J by 3 bases, with 13 bases between them. In germline, CDR1 is SGHRS, CDR2 YFSETQ. CDR3: CASSQGNPDTGELFF. The CDR3 DNA reads TGCGCCAGCAGCCAAGGGAATCCGGACACCGGGGAGCTGTTTTTT. The whole variable domain, filled in from reference TRBV5-1 and TRBJ2-2, reads KAGVTQTPRYLIKTRGQQVTLSCSPISGHRSVSWYQQTPGQGLQFLFEYFSETQRNKGNFPGRFSGRQFSNSRSEMNVSTLELGDSALYLCASSQGNPDTGELFFGEGSRLTVL.

The chain employs TRBV7-7 and TRBJ2-1, with 10 bases lining up with TRBD2. The CDR3 length is 15 residues. Germline lookup yields CDR1 SSHAT and CDR2 FNYEAQ (reference sequence). V gave up 5 bases and J gave up 7 bases; unmatched junction bases: 8. CDR3 in amino acids: CASSTKPSGSNEQFF. The DNA of the CDR3 is TGTGCCAGCAGCACGAAGCCTAGCGGGAGTAATGAGCAGTTCTTC.

This clonotype was detected a few times. V is TRBV28 and J is TRBJ2-7; the D gene is possibly TRBD2 (6 bases). Germline values: CDR1 MDHEN, CDR2 SYDVKM. The CDR3 has 14 amino acids. Trimming pared 5 bases from V and 3 bases from J, leaving 14 bases between. The CDR3: CASSTTGLIYEQYF. In DNA form, the CDR3 reads TGTGCCAGCAGTACTACGGGACTTATCTACGAGCAGTACTTC.

The V call is TRBV12-3 or TRBV12-4, the J call TRBJ1-1, with D uncertain. V lost 3 bases and J 2 bases, leaving 10 bases between the germline ends. CDR3 length equals 14 residues. The DNA for the CDR3 is TGTGCCAGCAGTTTGTTACACCTAAACACTGAAGCTTTCTTT. It yields the protein CASSLLHLNTEAFF.

This clonotype has at least ten counts. CDR3 amino acids: CASTPGAGSNQPQHF. DNA for the CDR3: TGTGCCAGCACCCCTGGGGCAGGGAGCAATCAGCCCCAGCATTTT. The chain links TRBV28 to TRBJ1-5; possibly TRBD1 for D (5 bases). This CDR3 contains 15 residues. In germline, CDR1 is MDHEN, CDR2 SYDVKM. The V and J ends lost 7 bases and 1 base respectively, with 14 bases between them.

This clonotype was picked up a small number of times. The chain joins TRBV7-9 to TRBJ2-7, with D possibly TRBD2 on 5 matching bases. The CDR3 has 15 amino acids. The ends were cut back, 1 base at V and 2 bases at J, with 12 bases in the middle. Germline CDR1 SEHNR, CDR2 FQNEAQ (reference sequence). In DNA form, the CDR3 reads TGTGCCAGCAGCTTAGGGGTTACGGGAACCTACGAGCAGTACTTC. As protein: CASSLGVTGTYEQYF.

This clonotype came up many times. This sequence joins TRBV10-3 and TRBJ1-4, with D tentatively TRBD1 (5 bases). The CDR3 sequence is 14 residues long. CDR1 and CDR2 (germline): ENHRY, SYGVKD. V was cut by 3 bases and J by 7 bases, with 12 bases left in between. The CDR3 nucleotides read TGTGCCATCAGTGACGGGGCGTCGGGTGAAAAACTGTTTTTT. It translates to CAISDGASGEKLFF.

This clonotype has only a few counts. The chain employs TRBV20-1 and TRBJ1-1; 8 bases map to TRBD1. The CDR3 consists of 14 residues. The V gene's germline CDR1 is DFQATT and CDR2 SNEGSKA (reference sequence). The trim removed 2 bases at V and 0 bases at J, leaving 2 bases unmatched. The CDR3 region has the DNA TGCAGTGCTAGACAGGGGGCGATGAACACTGAAGCTTTCTTT. This gives the protein CSARQGAMNTEAFF.